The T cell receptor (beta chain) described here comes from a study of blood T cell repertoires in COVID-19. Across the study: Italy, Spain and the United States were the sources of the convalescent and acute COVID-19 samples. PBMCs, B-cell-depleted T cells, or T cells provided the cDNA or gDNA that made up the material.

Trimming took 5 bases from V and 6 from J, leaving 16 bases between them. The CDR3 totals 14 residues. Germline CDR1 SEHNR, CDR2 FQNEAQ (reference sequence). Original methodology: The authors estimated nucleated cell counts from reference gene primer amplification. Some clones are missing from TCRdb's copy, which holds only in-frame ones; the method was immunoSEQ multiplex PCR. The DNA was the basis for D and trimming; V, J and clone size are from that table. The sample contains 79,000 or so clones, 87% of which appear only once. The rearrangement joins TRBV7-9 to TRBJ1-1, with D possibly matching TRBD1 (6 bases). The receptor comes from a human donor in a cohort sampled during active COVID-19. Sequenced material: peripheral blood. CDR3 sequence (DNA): TGTGCCAGCAGCCCCTCGGGACAATGGGCTGAAGCTTTCTTT. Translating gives CASSPSGQWAEAFF.